This is a list of T cell receptor beta chains from one sample in a study of cytomegalovirus exposure and HLA in healthy donors. Only in-frame clones appear in the TCRdb table, and some are missing; sequencing was by immunoSEQ multiplex PCR. The sample comprises some 160,000 clones, more than 65% of which are singletons, and 1.3% rests with the top ten. Sequencing was carried out using PBMCs. The receptors come from a man aged 45-60 years in good health and CMV-seropositive. Each CDR3 is given with its conserved first and last residue. The D gene is left open where the match is weak. The size entry is marked missing in some rows and otherwise reads once, few, many or a size class.

v_gene: TRBV28
abundance: few
j_gene: TRBJ2-5
d_gene: .
CDR3nt: TGTGCCAGCAGTGCAAGAGAAACCCAGTACTTC
CDR3aa: CASSARETQYF

v_gene: TRBV4-1
abundance: .
j_gene: TRBJ2-1
d_gene: .
CDR3nt: TGCGCCAGCAGCCAAGCGACAGCACGCTCCTACAATGAGCAGTTCTTC
CDR3aa: CASSQATARSYNEQFF

v_gene: TRBV4-2
abundance: .
j_gene: TRBJ2-1
d_gene: TRBD2
CDR3nt: TGTGCCAGCAGCCGAGGGGAGGGAGATGAGCAGTTCTTC
CDR3aa: CASSRGEGDEQFF

v_gene: TRBV5-1
abundance: .
j_gene: TRBJ1-1
d_gene: TRBD1
CDR3nt: TGCGCCAGCAGCCTAGGGACAGTGCTGAACACTGAAGCTTTCTTT
CDR3aa: CASSLGTVLNTEAFF

v_gene: TRBV6-6
abundance: once
j_gene: TRBJ2-2
d_gene: .
CDR3nt: TGTGCCAGCAGTTATCTGGGGGGGCCGGACACCGGGGAGCTGTTTTTT
CDR3aa: CASSYLGGPDTGELFF

v_gene: TRBV9
abundance: .
j_gene: TRBJ2-3
d_gene: TRBD2
CDR3nt: TGTGCCAGCAGCGTAGCGGGAGGGCCGATAGATACGCAGTATTTT
CDR3aa: CASSVAGGPIDTQYF

v_gene: TRBV9
abundance: .
j_gene: TRBJ2-1
d_gene: .
CDR3nt: TGTGCCAGCAGCGCCCGGGATTTCTACAATGAGCAGTTCTTC
CDR3aa: CASSARDFYNEQFF

v_gene: TRBV4-3
abundance: .
j_gene: TRBJ2-6
d_gene: TRBD1
CDR3nt: TGCGCCAGCAGCCTTCGGACAGGGGACTCTGGGGCCAACGTCCTGACTTTC
CDR3aa: CASSLRTGDSGANVLTF

v_gene: TRBV28
abundance: .
j_gene: TRBJ2-7
d_gene: TRBD1
CDR3nt: TGTGCCAGCAGTACCAGACAGGGCTCCTACGAGCAGTACTTC
CDR3aa: CASSTRQGSYEQYF

v_gene: TRBV11-2
abundance: .
j_gene: TRBJ2-1
d_gene: TRBD2
CDR3nt: TGTGCCAGCAGCCAGGGGGGGGGACTAGCGGGATCCTACAATGAGCAGTTCTTC
CDR3aa: CASSQGGGLAGSYNEQFF

v_gene: TRBV9
abundance: .
j_gene: TRBJ2-2
d_gene: TRBD2
CDR3nt: TGTGCCAGCAGCGTAGCCCTGGGACTATTGAACACCGGGGAGCTGTTTTTT
CDR3aa: CASSVALGLLNTGELFF

v_gene: TRBV28
abundance: .
j_gene: TRBJ1-4
d_gene: .
CDR3nt: TGTGCCAGCAGATTGACATCTAGCTCTGAAAAACTGTTTTTT
CDR3aa: CASRLTSSSEKLFF

v_gene: TRBV4-2
abundance: .
j_gene: TRBJ1-2
d_gene: .
CDR3nt: TGTGCCAGCAGCCCCCGGCAGGGGATGTACCTTGGCTACACCTTC
CDR3aa: CASSPRQGMYLGYTF

v_gene: TRBV5-6
abundance: once
j_gene: TRBJ2-7
d_gene: .
CDR3nt: TGTGCCAGCAGCTTGGGCCCCCAGGTTGGTAGCGAGCAGTACTTC
CDR3aa: CASSLGPQVGSEQYF

v_gene: TRBV28
abundance: once
j_gene: TRBJ1-4
d_gene: .
CDR3nt: TGTGCCAGCAGAATCGGGATGACTAATGAAAAACTGTTTTTT
CDR3aa: CASRIGMTNEKLFF

v_gene: TRBV6-5
abundance: few
j_gene: TRBJ1-4
d_gene: TRBD1
CDR3nt: TGTGCCAGCAGCCCGGGACAGCGCTATGAAAAACTGTTTTTT
CDR3aa: CASSPGQRYEKLFF

v_gene: TRBV18
abundance: .
j_gene: TRBJ1-5
d_gene: TRBD1
CDR3nt: TGTGCCAGCTCCGGACAGGGTATGGCTAGCAATCAGCCCCAGCATTTT
CDR3aa: CASSGQGMASNQPQHF

v_gene: TRBV6-1
abundance: .
j_gene: TRBJ1-3
d_gene: .
CDR3nt: TGTGCCAGCAGTGAGGAGTCGGCAGGGCGAAACACCATATATTTT
CDR3aa: CASSEESAGRNTIYF

v_gene: TRBV14
abundance: .
j_gene: TRBJ2-1
d_gene: .
CDR3nt: TGTGCCAGCAGCCAGCAGGGTTATGGGGAGCAGTTCTTC
CDR3aa: CASSQQGYGEQFF

v_gene: TRBV5-4
abundance: .
j_gene: TRBJ1-1
d_gene: .
CDR3nt: TGTGCCAGCAGCTTCGGTCTGGGGCTGAACACTGAAGCTTTCTTT
CDR3aa: CASSFGLGLNTEAFF

v_gene: TRBV5-1
abundance: .
j_gene: TRBJ1-2
d_gene: .
CDR3nt: TGCGCCAGCGGGGGGTACGCTGGCAGCCTATCTGGGGATGGCTACACCTTC
CDR3aa: CASGGYAGSLSGDGYTF

v_gene: TRBV2
abundance: few
j_gene: TRBJ2-1
d_gene: TRBD1
CDR3nt: TGTGCCAGCAGTTACCCCGGGACAGGGAGGGACAATGAGCAGTTCTTC
CDR3aa: CASSYPGTGRDNEQFF

v_gene: TRBV18
abundance: .
j_gene: TRBJ2-7
d_gene: .
CDR3nt: TGTGCCAGCTCAGGAGGGAGGTCCTACGAGCAGTACTTC
CDR3aa: CASSGGRSYEQYF

v_gene: TRBV4-3
abundance: .
j_gene: TRBJ1-4
d_gene: .
CDR3nt: TGCGCCAGCAGCCAAGACCCGACAGGTTCTAATGAAAAACTGTTTTTT
CDR3aa: CASSQDPTGSNEKLFF

v_gene: TRBV10-3
abundance: few
j_gene: TRBJ1-1
d_gene: TRBD1
CDR3nt: TGTGCCATCAGACGAGGACAGGGGTCTGAAGCTTTCTTT
CDR3aa: CAIRRGQGSEAFF

v_gene: TRBV7-9
abundance: .
j_gene: TRBJ2-5
d_gene: .
CDR3nt: TGTGCCAGCAGCGTACAAGAGACCCAGTACTTC
CDR3aa: CASSVQETQYF

v_gene: TRBV5-1
abundance: .
j_gene: TRBJ1-5
d_gene: .
CDR3nt: TGCGCCAGCAGCTCTGTACCGGGAACGGGTCAGCCCCAGCATTTT
CDR3aa: CASSSVPGTGQPQHF

v_gene: TRBV28
abundance: .
j_gene: TRBJ1-1
d_gene: TRBD1
CDR3nt: TGTGCCAGCAGTTTATCGGGACAGGGGGCTTCTTTCTTT
CDR3aa: CASSLSGQGASFF

v_gene: TRBV2
abundance: .
j_gene: TRBJ1-1
d_gene: .
CDR3nt: TGTGCCAGCAGTGTTGCTGAGGGCAGTGAAGCTTTCTTT
CDR3aa: CASSVAEGSEAFF

v_gene: TRBV5-4
abundance: .
j_gene: TRBJ2-7
d_gene: TRBD1
CDR3nt: TGTGCCAGCAGCTTGTGGGGACAGGGGGTCTACGAGCAGTACTTC
CDR3aa: CASSLWGQGVYEQYF

v_gene: TRBV6-4
abundance: .
j_gene: TRBJ1-2
d_gene: .
CDR3nt: TGTGCCAGCAGTGAAAGGGGCTATGGCTACACCTTC
CDR3aa: CASSERGYGYTF

v_gene: TRBV28
abundance: few
j_gene: TRBJ2-5
d_gene: .
CDR3nt: TGTGCCAGCAGTTTTTCCGGGAATCTCGAGACCCAGTACTTC
CDR3aa: CASSFSGNLETQYF

v_gene: TRBV4-3
abundance: few
j_gene: TRBJ2-7
d_gene: TRBD2
CDR3nt: TGCGCCAGCAGCCAAGATTGGGCGGGAGGAGACTACGAGCAGTACTTC
CDR3aa: CASSQDWAGGDYEQYF

v_gene: TRBV7-2
abundance: .
j_gene: TRBJ1-5
d_gene: .
CDR3nt: TGTGCCAGCAGCTTAGTTACAGGGAGCAATCAGCCCCAGCATTTT
CDR3aa: CASSLVTGSNQPQHF

v_gene: TRBV5-1
abundance: .
j_gene: TRBJ2-5
d_gene: TRBD2
CDR3nt: TGCGCCAGCAGCGTTAGCGGGGGTGCAGAGACCCAGTACTTC
CDR3aa: CASSVSGGAETQYF

v_gene: TRBV6-5
abundance: .
j_gene: TRBJ1-2
d_gene: .
CDR3nt: TGTGCCAGCAGTTACATTGACAGACCTAACTATGGCTACACCTTC
CDR3aa: CASSYIDRPNYGYTF

v_gene: TRBV7-2
abundance: .
j_gene: TRBJ2-5
d_gene: TRBD2
CDR3nt: TGTGCCAGCAGCTTATCTTCAACAGCGGGGGGGCGAAAGACCCAGTACTTC
CDR3aa: CASSLSSTAGGRKTQYF

v_gene: TRBV5-1
abundance: .
j_gene: TRBJ1-4
d_gene: .
CDR3nt: TGCGCCAGCAGCCTCCTGGAGGGAGGTGAAAAACTGTTTTTT
CDR3aa: CASSLLEGGEKLFF

v_gene: TRBV5-1
abundance: .
j_gene: TRBJ1-2
d_gene: .
CDR3nt: TGCGCCAGCAGCTTGGCCGCGGGGGCGAGCTATGGCTACACCTTC
CDR3aa: CASSLAAGASYGYTF

v_gene: TRBV28
abundance: .
j_gene: TRBJ1-5
d_gene: TRBD1
CDR3nt: TGTGCCAGCAGTTTCGGGACAGGGAAGAATCAGCCCCAGCATTTT
CDR3aa: CASSFGTGKNQPQHF

v_gene: TRBV25-1
abundance: .
j_gene: TRBJ1-1
d_gene: .
CDR3nt: TGTGCCAGCAGTGTCCAGGAGGGTCGGAGGAGTTTT
CDR3aa: CASSVQEGRRSF

v_gene: TRBV7-2
abundance: .
j_gene: TRBJ1-1
d_gene: .
CDR3nt: TGTGCCAGCAGCTCACGCAGGGATTTTGAAGCTTTCTTT
CDR3aa: CASSSRRDFEAFF

v_gene: TRBV7-9
abundance: .
j_gene: TRBJ1-2
d_gene: .
CDR3nt: TGTGCCAGCAGCTTAGGGGGGGGCCAGTGGGGCTACACCTTC
CDR3aa: CASSLGGGQWGYTF

v_gene: TRBV19
abundance: .
j_gene: TRBJ1-5
d_gene: TRBD1
CDR3nt: TGTGCCAGTAGTCCCCCGGGACAGGGTCGACAGCCCCAGCATTTT
CDR3aa: CASSPPGQGRQPQHF

v_gene: TRBV6-5
abundance: .
j_gene: TRBJ1-4
d_gene: TRBD1
CDR3nt: TGTGCCAGCAGTAGTACAGGGGCCCTAAATGAAAAACTGTTTTTT
CDR3aa: CASSSTGALNEKLFF

v_gene: TRBV6-6
abundance: few
j_gene: TRBJ2-7
d_gene: TRBD1
CDR3nt: TGTGCCAGCAGTTACTCGGACAGGTTCTACGAGCAGTACTTC
CDR3aa: CASSYSDRFYEQYF

v_gene: TRBV6-1
abundance: .
j_gene: TRBJ2-7
d_gene: .
CDR3nt: TGTGCCAGCAGGGTCGGCTCCTACGAGCAGTACTTC
CDR3aa: CASRVGSYEQYF

v_gene: TRBV7-8
abundance: once
j_gene: TRBJ2-6
d_gene: TRBD1
CDR3nt: TGTGCCAGCAGCTTAGGGGACAGACGGGCCAACGTCCTGACTTTC
CDR3aa: CASSLGDRRANVLTF

v_gene: TRBV7-3
abundance: .
j_gene: TRBJ2-6
d_gene: .
CDR3nt: TGTGCCAGCAGCTCTCAGGGGACCGGGGCCAACGTCCTGACTTTC
CDR3aa: CASSSQGTGANVLTF

v_gene: TRBV7-8
abundance: few
j_gene: TRBJ1-5
d_gene: .
CDR3nt: TGTGCCAGCAGCTTAGCGGTGGGGGCGGGCAATCAGCCCCAGCATTTT
CDR3aa: CASSLAVGAGNQPQHF